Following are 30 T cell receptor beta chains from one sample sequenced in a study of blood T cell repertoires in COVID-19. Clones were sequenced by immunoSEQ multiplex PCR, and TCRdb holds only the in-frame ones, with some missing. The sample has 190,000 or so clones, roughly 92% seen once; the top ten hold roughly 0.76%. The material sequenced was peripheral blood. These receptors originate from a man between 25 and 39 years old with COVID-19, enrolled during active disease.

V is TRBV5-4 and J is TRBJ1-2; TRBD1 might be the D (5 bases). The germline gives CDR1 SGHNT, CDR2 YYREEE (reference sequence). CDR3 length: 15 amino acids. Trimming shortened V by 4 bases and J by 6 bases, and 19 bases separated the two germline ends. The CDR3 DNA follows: TGTGCCAGCAGCCTCCGGACACCCCTTGGAGATGGCTACACCTTC. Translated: CASSLRTPLGDGYTF.

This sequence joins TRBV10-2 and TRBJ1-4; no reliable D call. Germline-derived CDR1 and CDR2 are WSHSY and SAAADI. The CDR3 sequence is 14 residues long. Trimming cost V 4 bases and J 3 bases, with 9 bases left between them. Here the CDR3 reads CASSGLSPNEKLFF. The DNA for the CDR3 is TGCGCCAGCAGTGGGCTCTCACCTAATGAAAAACTGTTTTTT.

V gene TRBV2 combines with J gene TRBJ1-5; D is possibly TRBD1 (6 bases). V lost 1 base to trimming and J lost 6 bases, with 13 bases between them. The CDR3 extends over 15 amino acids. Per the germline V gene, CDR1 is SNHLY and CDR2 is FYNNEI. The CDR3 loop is CASSEVRGGSQPQHF. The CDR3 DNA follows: TGTGCCAGCAGTGAAGTCAGGGGAGGGAGTCAGCCCCAGCATTTT.

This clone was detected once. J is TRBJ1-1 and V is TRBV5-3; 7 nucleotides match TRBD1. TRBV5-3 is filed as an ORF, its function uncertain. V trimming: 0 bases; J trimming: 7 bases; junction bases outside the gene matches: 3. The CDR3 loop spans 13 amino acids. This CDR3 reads CARSLGDSHEAFF. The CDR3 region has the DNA TGTGCCAGAAGCTTGGGGGACAGCCATGAAGCTTTCTTT.

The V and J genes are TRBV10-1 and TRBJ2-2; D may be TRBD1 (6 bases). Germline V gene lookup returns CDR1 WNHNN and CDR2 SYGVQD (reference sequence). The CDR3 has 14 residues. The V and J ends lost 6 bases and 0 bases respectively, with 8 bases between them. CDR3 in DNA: TGCGCCAGCAGAGACAGGCCGAACACCGGGGAGCTGTTTTTT. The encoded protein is CASRDRPNTGELFF.

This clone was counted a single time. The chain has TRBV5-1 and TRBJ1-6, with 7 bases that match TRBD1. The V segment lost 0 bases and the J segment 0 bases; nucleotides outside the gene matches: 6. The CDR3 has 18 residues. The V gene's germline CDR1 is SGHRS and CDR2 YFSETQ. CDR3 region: CASSLVTGLSSYNSPLHF. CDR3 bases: TGCGCCAGCAGCTTGGTGACAGGGCTAAGCTCCTATAATTCACCCCTCCACTTT.

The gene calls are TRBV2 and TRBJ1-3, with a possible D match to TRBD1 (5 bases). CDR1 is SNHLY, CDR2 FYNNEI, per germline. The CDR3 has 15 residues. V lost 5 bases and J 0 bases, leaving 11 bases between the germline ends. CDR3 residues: CASSRQLSSGNTIYF. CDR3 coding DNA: TGTGCCAGCAGTCGACAGCTGAGCTCTGGAAACACCATATATTTT. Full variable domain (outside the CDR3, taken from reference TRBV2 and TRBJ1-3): EPEVTQTPSHQVTQMGQEVILRCVPISNHLYFYWYRQILGQKVEFLVSFYNNEISEKSEIFDDQFSVERPDGSNFTLKIRSTKLEDSAMYFCASSRQLSSGNTIYFGEGSWLTVV.

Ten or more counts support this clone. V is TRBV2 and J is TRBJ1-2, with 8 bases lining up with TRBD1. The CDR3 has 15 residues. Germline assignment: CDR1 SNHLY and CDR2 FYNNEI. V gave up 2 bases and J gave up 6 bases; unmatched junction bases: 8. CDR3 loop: CASSEIGQGLDGYTF. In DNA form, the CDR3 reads TGTGCCAGCAGTGAAATCGGACAGGGACTGGATGGCTACACCTTC.

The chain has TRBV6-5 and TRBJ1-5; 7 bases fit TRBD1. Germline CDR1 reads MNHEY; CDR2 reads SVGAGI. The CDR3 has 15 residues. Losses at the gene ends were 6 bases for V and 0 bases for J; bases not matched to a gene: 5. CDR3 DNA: TGTGCCAGCAGACCGGGACAGAATAGCAATCAGCCCCAGCATTTT. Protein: CASRPGQNSNQPQHF.

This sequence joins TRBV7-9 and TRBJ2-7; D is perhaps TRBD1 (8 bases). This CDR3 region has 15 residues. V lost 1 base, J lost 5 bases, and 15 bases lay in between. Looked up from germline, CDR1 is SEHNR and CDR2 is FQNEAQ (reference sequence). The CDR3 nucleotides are TGTGCCAGCAGCTTAGGACAGGGGAGGGGCCACGAGCAGTACTTC. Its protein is CASSLGQGRGHEQYF.

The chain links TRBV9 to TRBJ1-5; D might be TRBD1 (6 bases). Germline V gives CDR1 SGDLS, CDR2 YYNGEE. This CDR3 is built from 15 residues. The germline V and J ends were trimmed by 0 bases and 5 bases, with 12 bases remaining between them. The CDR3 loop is CASSVAGVTDQPQHF. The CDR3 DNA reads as TGTGCCAGCAGCGTAGCAGGGGTAACGGATCAGCCCCAGCATTTT.

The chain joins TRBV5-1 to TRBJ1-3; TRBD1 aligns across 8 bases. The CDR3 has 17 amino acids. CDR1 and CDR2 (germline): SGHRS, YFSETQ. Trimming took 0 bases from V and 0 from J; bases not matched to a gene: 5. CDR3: CASSLVGQAPSGNTIYF. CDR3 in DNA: TGCGCCAGCAGCTTGGTGGGACAGGCTCCCTCTGGAAACACCATATATTTT.

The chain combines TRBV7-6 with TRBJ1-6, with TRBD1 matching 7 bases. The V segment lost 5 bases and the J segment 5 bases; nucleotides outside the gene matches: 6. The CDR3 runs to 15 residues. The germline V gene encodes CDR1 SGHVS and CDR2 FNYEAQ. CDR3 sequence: CASSQDRLNNSPLHF. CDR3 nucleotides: TGTGCCAGCAGCCAGGACAGGCTTAATAATTCACCCCTCCACTTT.

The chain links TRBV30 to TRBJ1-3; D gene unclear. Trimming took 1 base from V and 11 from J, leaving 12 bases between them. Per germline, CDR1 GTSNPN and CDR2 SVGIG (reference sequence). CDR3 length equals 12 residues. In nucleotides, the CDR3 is TGTGCCTGGAGTGGCAGTCAAGTCCCCATATATTTT. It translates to CAWSGSQVPIYF.

The CDR3 sequence: CASSLAGGHSGNTIYF. For the CDR3, the DNA is TGTGCCAGCAGCTTAGCTGGCGGACACTCTGGAAACACCATATATTTT. The rearrangement joins TRBV11-1 to TRBJ1-3, with D maybe TRBD1 (5 bases). Germline V gene sequence: CDR1 SGHAT, CDR2 FQDESV (reference sequence). The V gene lost 0 bases and the J gene lost 0 bases, with 9 bases spanning the gap. This CDR3 is built from 16 residues.

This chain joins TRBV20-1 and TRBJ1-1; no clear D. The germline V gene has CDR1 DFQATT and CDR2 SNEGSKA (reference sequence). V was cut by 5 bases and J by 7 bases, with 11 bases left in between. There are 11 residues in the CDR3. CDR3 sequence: CSARKLDEAFF. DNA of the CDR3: TGCAGTGCTCGTAAGCTAGATGAAGCTTTCTTT.

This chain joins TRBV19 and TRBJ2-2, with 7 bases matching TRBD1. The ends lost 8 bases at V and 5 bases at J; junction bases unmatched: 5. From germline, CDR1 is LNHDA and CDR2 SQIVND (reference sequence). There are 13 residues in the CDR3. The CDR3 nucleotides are TGTGCCAGTCGAAACAGGGGTACCGGGGAGCTGTTTTTT. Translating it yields CASRNRGTGELFF.

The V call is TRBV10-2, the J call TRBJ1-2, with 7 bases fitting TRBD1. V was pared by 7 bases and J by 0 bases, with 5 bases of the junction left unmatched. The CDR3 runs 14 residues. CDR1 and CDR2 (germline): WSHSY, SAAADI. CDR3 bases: TGCGCCAGCATTAGACAGGGTGCTAACTATGGCTACACCTTC. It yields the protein CASIRQGANYGYTF.

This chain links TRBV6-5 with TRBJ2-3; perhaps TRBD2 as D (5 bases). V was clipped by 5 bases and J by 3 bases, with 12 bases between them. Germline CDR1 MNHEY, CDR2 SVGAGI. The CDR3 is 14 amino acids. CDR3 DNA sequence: TGTGCCAGCAGTACTAGTTGGGGAACAGATACGCAGTATTTT. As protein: CASSTSWGTDTQYF.

The DNA for the CDR3 is TGTGCCAGCAGCTTAGAAGGGGAAACGTGGTACGAGCAGTACTTC. This translates into CASSLEGETWYEQYF. The chain combines TRBV11-1 with TRBJ2-7, with a possible D match to TRBD1 (5 bases). This CDR3 region has 15 residues. V was trimmed by 1 base and J by 4 bases, leaving 14 bases between them. The germline CDR1 and CDR2 sequences are SGHAT and FQDESV (reference sequence).

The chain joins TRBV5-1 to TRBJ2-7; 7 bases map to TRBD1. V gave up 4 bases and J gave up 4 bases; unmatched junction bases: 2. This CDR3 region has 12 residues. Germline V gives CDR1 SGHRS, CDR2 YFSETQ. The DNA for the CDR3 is TGCGCCAGCAGCAGGGGACAGTACGAGCAGTACTTC. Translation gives CASSRGQYEQYF.

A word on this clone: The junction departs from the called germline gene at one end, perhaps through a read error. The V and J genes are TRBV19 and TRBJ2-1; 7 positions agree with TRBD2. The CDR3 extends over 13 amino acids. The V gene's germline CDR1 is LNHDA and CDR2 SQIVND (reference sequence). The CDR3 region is CASSGGVGTQRLF. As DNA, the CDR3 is TGTGCCAGTAGTGGGGGGGTTGGGACTCAGAGGCTCTTC.

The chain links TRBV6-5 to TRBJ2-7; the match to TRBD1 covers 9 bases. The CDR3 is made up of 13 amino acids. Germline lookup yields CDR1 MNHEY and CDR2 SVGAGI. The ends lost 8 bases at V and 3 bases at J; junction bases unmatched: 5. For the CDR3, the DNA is TGTGCCAGCGGGGGACAGGGCCTCTACGAGCAGTACTTC. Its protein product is CASGGQGLYEQYF.

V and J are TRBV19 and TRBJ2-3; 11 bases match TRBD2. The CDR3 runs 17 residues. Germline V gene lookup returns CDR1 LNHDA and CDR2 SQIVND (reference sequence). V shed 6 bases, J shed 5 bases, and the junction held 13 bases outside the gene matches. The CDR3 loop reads CASSTIAGGLGVDTQYF. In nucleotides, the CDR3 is TGTGCCAGTAGCACAATAGCGGGGGGGCTGGGGGTAGATACGCAGTATTTT.

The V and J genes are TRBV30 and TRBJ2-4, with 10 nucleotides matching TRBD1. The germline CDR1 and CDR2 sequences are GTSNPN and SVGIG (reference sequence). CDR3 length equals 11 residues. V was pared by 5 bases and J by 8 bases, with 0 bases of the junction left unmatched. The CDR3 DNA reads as TGTGCCTGGGGGACAGGGGACATTCAGTACTTC. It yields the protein CAWGTGDIQYF. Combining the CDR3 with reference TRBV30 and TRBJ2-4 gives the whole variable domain SQTIHQWPATLVQPVGSPLSLECTVEGTSNPNLYWYRQAAGRGLQLLFYSVGIGQISSEVPQNLSASRPQDRQFILSSKKLLLSDSGFYLCAWGTGDIQYFGAGTRLSVL.

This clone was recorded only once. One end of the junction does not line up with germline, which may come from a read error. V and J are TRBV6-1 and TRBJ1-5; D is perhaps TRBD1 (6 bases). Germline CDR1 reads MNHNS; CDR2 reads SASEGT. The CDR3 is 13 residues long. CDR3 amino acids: CASSEQGPQPQHF. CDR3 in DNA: TGTGCCAGTAGTGAACAGGGCCCTCAGCCCCAGCATTTT.

The CDR3 sequence is CASSTRGDTEAFF. CDR3 nucleotide sequence: TGTGCCAGTAGTACTCGGGGGGACACTGAAGCTTTCTTT. The chain uses TRBV19 and TRBJ1-1, with D tentatively TRBD1 (5 bases). This CDR3 is built from 13 residues. The V gene lost 4 bases and the J gene lost 3 bases, with 9 bases spanning the gap. Germline CDR1 and CDR2: LNHDA and SQIVND (reference sequence).

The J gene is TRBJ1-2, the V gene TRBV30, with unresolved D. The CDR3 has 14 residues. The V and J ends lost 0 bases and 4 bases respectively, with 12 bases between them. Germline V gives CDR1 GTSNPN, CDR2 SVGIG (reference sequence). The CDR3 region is CAWSVFWAGYGYTF. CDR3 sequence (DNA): TGTGCCTGGAGTGTATTTTGGGCTGGCTATGGCTACACCTTC.

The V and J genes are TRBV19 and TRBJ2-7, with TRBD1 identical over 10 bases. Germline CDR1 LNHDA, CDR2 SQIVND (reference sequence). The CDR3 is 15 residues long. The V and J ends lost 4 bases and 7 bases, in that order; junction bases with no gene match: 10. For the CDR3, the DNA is TGTGCCAGTAGTACGACAGGGGGCCACTCTTGGGAGCAGTACTTC. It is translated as CASSTTGGHSWEQYF.

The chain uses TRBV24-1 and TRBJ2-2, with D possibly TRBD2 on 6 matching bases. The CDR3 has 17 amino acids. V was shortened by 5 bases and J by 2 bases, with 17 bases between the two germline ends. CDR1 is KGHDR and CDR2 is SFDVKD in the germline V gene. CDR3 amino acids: CATSGPWGDGNTGELFF. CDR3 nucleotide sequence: TGTGCCACCAGTGGGCCTTGGGGGGACGGCAACACCGGGGAGCTGTTTTTT.